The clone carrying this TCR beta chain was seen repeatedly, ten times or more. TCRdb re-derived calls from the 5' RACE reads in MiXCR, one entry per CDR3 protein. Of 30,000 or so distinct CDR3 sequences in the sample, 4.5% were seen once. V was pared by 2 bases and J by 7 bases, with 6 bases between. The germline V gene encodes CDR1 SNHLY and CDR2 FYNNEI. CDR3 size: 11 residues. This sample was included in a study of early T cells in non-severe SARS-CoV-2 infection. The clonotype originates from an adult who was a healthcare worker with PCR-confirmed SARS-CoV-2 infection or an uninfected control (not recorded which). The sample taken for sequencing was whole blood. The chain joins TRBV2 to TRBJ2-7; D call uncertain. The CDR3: CASSEYQEQYF. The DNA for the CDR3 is TGTGCCAGCAGTGAATACCAGGAGCAGTACTTC. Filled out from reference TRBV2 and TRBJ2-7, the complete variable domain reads EPEVTQTPSHQVTQMGQEVILRCVPISNHLYFYWYRQILGQKVEFLVSFYNNEISEKSEIFDDQFSVERPDGSNFTLKIRSTKLEDSAMYFCASSEYQEQYFGPGTRLTVT.